This T cell receptor beta chain is from a study of blood T cell repertoires in COVID-19. The overall study: Donors in the United States, Italy and Spain gave samples during acute or convalescent COVID-19. Nucleic acid was either cDNA or gDNA, and it came from T cells, B-cell-depleted T cells, or PBMCs.

Original processing notes: Researchers report that nucleated cell counts were estimated from reference gene primer amplification. Measured with immunoSEQ multiplex PCR; TCRdb has only the in-frame clones, and not every one. V and J calls and clone size come straight from that table; D and trimming were deduced from the DNA. Here the sample spans some 99,000 clones, roughly 84% being singletons. The V gene's germline CDR1 is SGHRS and CDR2 YFSETQ. CDR3 size: 18 residues. V shed 0 bases and J 2 bases; nucleotides not matched to a gene: 12. This receptor was identified in a woman in her fifties or sixties in a cohort sampled during active or convalescent COVID-19. The chain is built from TRBV5-1 and TRBJ2-7; 9 nucleotides match TRBD1. The sequenced sample was peripheral blood. CDR3 nucleotide sequence: TGCGCCAGCAGCTTGGTCGGTCTCGGGACAGGGAAAACCTACGAGCAGTACTTC. It encodes CASSLVGLGTGKTYEQYF. Full variable domain (remainder filled in from reference TRBV5-1 and TRBJ2-7): KAGVTQTPRYLIKTRGQQVTLSCSPISGHRSVSWYQQTPGQGLQFLFEYFSETQRNKGNFPGRFSGRQFSNSRSEMNVSTLELGDSALYLCASSLVGLGTGKTYEQYFGPGTRLTVT.